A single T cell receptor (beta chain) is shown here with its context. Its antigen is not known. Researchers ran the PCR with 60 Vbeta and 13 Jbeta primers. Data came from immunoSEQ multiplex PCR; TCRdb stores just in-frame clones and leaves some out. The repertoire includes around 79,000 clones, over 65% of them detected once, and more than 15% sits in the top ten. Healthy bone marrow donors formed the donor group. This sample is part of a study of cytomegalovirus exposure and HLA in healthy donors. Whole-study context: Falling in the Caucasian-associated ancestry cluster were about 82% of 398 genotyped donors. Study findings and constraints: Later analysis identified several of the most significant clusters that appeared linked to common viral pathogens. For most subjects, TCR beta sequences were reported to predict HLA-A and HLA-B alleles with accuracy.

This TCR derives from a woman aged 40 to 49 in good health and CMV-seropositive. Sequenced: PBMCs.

The CDR3 protein is CASSPPPWGGAFF. The CDR3 DNA reads as TGTGCCAGCAGTCCCCCACCCTGGGGGGGAGCTTTCTTT. This chain joins TRBV28 and TRBJ1-1; perhaps TRBD1 as D (5 bases). V was clipped by 5 bases and J by 10 bases, with 17 bases between them. The CDR3 has 13 amino acids. In germline, CDR1 is MDHEN, CDR2 SYDVKM.